This is a list of T cell receptor beta chains from one sample in a study of OX40 agonist ivuxolimab in advanced cancers. TCRdb's copy holds only in-frame clones and misses some; the assay was immunoSEQ multiplex PCR. Found here are 15,000 to 20,000 clones, 60% to 80% of them singletons; the top ten hold about 16%. The material sequenced was CD4+ or CD8+ T cells sorted from blood, taken in a trial of the OX40 agonist ivuxolimab. Receptors were obtained from an adult with an advanced solid tumor such as melanoma, head and neck, liver or kidney cancer. Each CDR3 is given with its conserved first and last residue. The order of the fields is clone size, D gene, V gene, J gene, CDR3 protein, CDR3 DNA. The D gene is left open where the match is weak. Rows give clone size only sometimes, using once, few, many, or a class for an expanded clone.

clone_size: NA; d_call: NA; v_call: TRBV5-1; j_call: TRBJ2-7; cdr3_aa: CASSLGSTEQYF; cdr3_nt: TGCGCCAGCAGCTTAGGTAGCACCGAGCAGTACTTC
clone_size: NA; d_call: TRBD2; v_call: TRBV27; j_call: TRBJ2-7; cdr3_aa: CASSSGTYQVRPYEQYF; cdr3_nt: TGTGCCAGTTCCAGCGGGACTTATCAGGTTCGTCCCTACGAGCAGTACTTC
clone_size: once; d_call: NA; v_call: TRBV28; j_call: TRBJ2-7; cdr3_aa: CASSFDGYYGQYF; cdr3_nt: TGTGCCAGCAGTTTCGACGGATATTACGGGCAGTACTTC
clone_size: NA; d_call: NA; v_call: TRBV6-6; j_call: TRBJ2-5; cdr3_aa: CASSYSHEGEKTQYF; cdr3_nt: TGTGCCAGCAGTTACTCCCACGAGGGGGAAAAGACCCAGTACTTC
clone_size: NA; d_call: TRBD2; v_call: TRBV28; j_call: TRBJ2-3; cdr3_aa: CASNLGTSGREDTQYF; cdr3_nt: TGTGCCAGCAACTTGGGGACTAGCGGGAGGGAGGATACGCAGTATTTT
clone_size: few; d_call: NA; v_call: TRBV11-1; j_call: TRBJ2-1; cdr3_aa: CASSSGTTPLSEQFF; cdr3_nt: TGTGCCAGCAGCTCGGGCACTACGCCTCTAAGTGAGCAGTTCTTC
clone_size: NA; d_call: TRBD1; v_call: TRBV28; j_call: TRBJ1-1; cdr3_aa: CASSLTLRQGGGEAFF; cdr3_nt: TGTGCCAGCAGTTTAACTTTGAGACAGGGGGGTGGTGAAGCTTTCTTT
clone_size: NA; d_call: NA; v_call: TRBV30; j_call: TRBJ2-3; cdr3_aa: CACPLWGRGGTDTQYF; cdr3_nt: TGTGCCTGCCCTCTCTGGGGGAGAGGGGGCACAGATACGCAGTATTTT
clone_size: NA; d_call: NA; v_call: TRBV9; j_call: TRBJ1-6; cdr3_aa: CASSVGGNNSPLHF; cdr3_nt: TGTGCCAGCAGCGTAGGGGGGAATAATTCACCCCTCCACTTT
clone_size: NA; d_call: NA; v_call: TRBV19; j_call: TRBJ1-1; cdr3_aa: CASSISSGLGTEAFF; cdr3_nt: TGTGCCAGTAGTATCAGCTCCGGCTTGGGCACTGAAGCTTTCTTT
clone_size: medium-sized; d_call: TRBD2; v_call: TRBV10-2; j_call: TRBJ2-3; cdr3_aa: CASSGTSGALISTDTQYF; cdr3_nt: TGCGCCAGCAGCGGGACTAGCGGGGCCCTTATTAGCACAGATACGCAGTATTTT
clone_size: NA; d_call: TRBD1; v_call: TRBV27; j_call: TRBJ1-5; cdr3_aa: CASSSSGQGYSNQPQHF; cdr3_nt: TGTGCCAGCAGTTCCTCAGGACAGGGATATAGCAATCAGCCCCAGCATTTT
clone_size: NA; d_call: TRBD1; v_call: TRBV29-1; j_call: TRBJ1-2; cdr3_aa: CSVPRTGVSAGYTF; cdr3_nt: TGCAGCGTCCCTAGGACAGGGGTGAGCGCTGGCTACACCTTC
clone_size: NA; d_call: TRBD2; v_call: TRBV5-1; j_call: TRBJ2-5; cdr3_aa: CASSASGSIETQYF; cdr3_nt: TGCGCCAGCAGTGCTAGCGGGAGCATTGAGACCCAGTACTTC
clone_size: NA; d_call: TRBD1; v_call: TRBV7-2; j_call: TRBJ1-5; cdr3_aa: CASSQNLGQGANQPQHF; cdr3_nt: TGCGCCAGCAGCCAAAATCTAGGCCAGGGGGCGAATCAGCCCCAGCATTTT
clone_size: NA; d_call: TRBD1; v_call: TRBV28; j_call: TRBJ2-7; cdr3_aa: CASSMSRDRIYEQYF; cdr3_nt: TGTGCCAGCAGTATGTCCCGGGACAGGATCTACGAGCAGTACTTC
clone_size: few; d_call: NA; v_call: TRBV23-1; j_call: TRBJ2-7; cdr3_aa: CASSRGRSYEQYF; cdr3_nt: TGCGCCAGCAGTCGGGGTAGGTCCTACGAGCAGTACTTC
clone_size: NA; d_call: NA; v_call: TRBV7-9; j_call: TRBJ1-2; cdr3_aa: CASSLVSANYGYTF; cdr3_nt: TGTGCCAGCAGCTTAGTGTCTGCTAACTATGGCTACACCTTC
clone_size: NA; d_call: NA; v_call: TRBV5-5; j_call: TRBJ2-7; cdr3_aa: CASNLEDSYEQYF; cdr3_nt: TGTGCCAGCAATCTCGAGGACTCCTACGAGCAGTACTTC
clone_size: NA; d_call: NA; v_call: TRBV14; j_call: TRBJ2-1; cdr3_aa: CASSQEAGLVYNEQFF; cdr3_nt: TGTGCCAGCAGCCAAGAGGCAGGCCTAGTCTACAATGAGCAGTTCTTC
clone_size: few; d_call: NA; v_call: TRBV5-4; j_call: TRBJ1-1; cdr3_aa: CASSLDIGIGNTEAFF; cdr3_nt: TGTGCCAGCAGCTTGGACATAGGGATTGGGAACACTGAAGCTTTCTTT
clone_size: NA; d_call: NA; v_call: TRBV19; j_call: TRBJ2-7; cdr3_aa: CASSMGGNYEQYF; cdr3_nt: TGTGCCAGTAGTATGGGCGGGAACTACGAGCAGTACTTC
clone_size: NA; d_call: TRBD2; v_call: TRBV5-8; j_call: TRBJ2-1; cdr3_aa: CASSLSLAVYNEQFF; cdr3_nt: TGTGCCAGCAGCTTGTCCCTAGCGGTCTACAATGAGCAGTTCTTC
clone_size: NA; d_call: NA; v_call: TRBV27; j_call: TRBJ2-1; cdr3_aa: CASSLGGIEQFF; cdr3_nt: TGTGCCAGCAGTTTAGGTGGGATTGAGCAGTTCTTC
clone_size: once; d_call: NA; v_call: TRBV6-5; j_call: TRBJ2-7; cdr3_aa: CASSWGASSKQQYF; cdr3_nt: TGTGCCAGCAGTTGGGGGGCGTCCTCTAAACAGCAGTACTTC
clone_size: NA; d_call: NA; v_call: TRBV28; j_call: TRBJ1-2; cdr3_aa: CASSRQGGGYGYTF; cdr3_nt: TGTGCCAGCAGCCGTCAGGGTGGGGGCTATGGCTACACCTTC
clone_size: NA; d_call: NA; v_call: TRBV6-9; j_call: TRBJ2-1; cdr3_aa: CASTNVQGRDEQFF; cdr3_nt: TGTGCCAGCACTAACGTACAGGGCCGGGATGAGCAGTTCTTC
clone_size: NA; d_call: NA; v_call: TRBV19; j_call: TRBJ2-2; cdr3_aa: CASTSDPLNTGELFF; cdr3_nt: TGTGCCAGTACCTCCGACCCGCTGAACACCGGGGAGCTGTTTTTT
clone_size: NA; d_call: TRBD1; v_call: TRBV5-1; j_call: TRBJ2-7; cdr3_aa: CASSLGTGVSYEQYF; cdr3_nt: TGCGCCAGCAGCTTGGGGACAGGGGTATCGTACGAGCAGTACTTC
clone_size: NA; d_call: NA; v_call: TRBV28; j_call: TRBJ1-5; cdr3_aa: CASSLLADSNQPQHF; cdr3_nt: TGTGCCAGCAGTTTATTGGCGGATAGCAATCAGCCCCAGCATTTT
clone_size: once; d_call: NA; v_call: TRBV19; j_call: TRBJ2-7; cdr3_aa: CASSIKGAYEQYF; cdr3_nt: TGTGCCAGTAGTATAAAGGGGGCCTACGAGCAGTACTTC
clone_size: medium-sized; d_call: TRBD2; v_call: TRBV9; j_call: TRBJ2-2; cdr3_aa: CASSVYGRADGELFF; cdr3_nt: TGTGCCAGCAGCGTATATGGGAGGGCCGACGGGGAGCTGTTTTTT
clone_size: NA; d_call: NA; v_call: TRBV5-1; j_call: TRBJ1-2; cdr3_aa: CASSLDAGGYTF; cdr3_nt: TGCGCCAGCAGCTTGGATGCCGGTGGCTACACCTTC
clone_size: NA; d_call: NA; v_call: TRBV9; j_call: TRBJ2-7; cdr3_aa: CASSPTDRDFSYEQYF; cdr3_nt: TGTGCCAGCAGCCCAACCGACAGGGACTTCTCCTACGAGCAGTACTTC
clone_size: NA; d_call: TRBD2; v_call: TRBV7-9; j_call: TRBJ2-7; cdr3_aa: CASSSAGGSEQYF; cdr3_nt: TGTGCCAGCAGCTCCGCCGGGGGGAGCGAGCAGTACTTC